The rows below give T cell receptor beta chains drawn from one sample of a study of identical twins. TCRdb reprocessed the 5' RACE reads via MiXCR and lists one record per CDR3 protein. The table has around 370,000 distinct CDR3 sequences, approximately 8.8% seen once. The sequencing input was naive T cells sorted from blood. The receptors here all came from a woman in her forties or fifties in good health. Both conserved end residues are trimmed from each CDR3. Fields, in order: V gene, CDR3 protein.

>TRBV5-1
ASRATGRERAEQF
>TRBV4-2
ASSPRPVVEQY
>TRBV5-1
ASSFRDLTGELF
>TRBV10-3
AISPDRTNSYEQY
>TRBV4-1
ASSQVRGRSSYNEQF
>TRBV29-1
SVGTSGSTDTQY
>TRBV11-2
ASSLDGGFLSAGEKLF
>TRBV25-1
ASSEVVAGGGGQF
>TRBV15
ASYGEEASTDTQY
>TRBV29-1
SVRTSGRESEQF
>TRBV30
AWRRTGDSLDNTIY
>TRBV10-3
AIRNGETQY
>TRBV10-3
AIGDLYGYT
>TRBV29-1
SVKAGAYNEQF
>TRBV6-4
ASSEGTSRHYEQY
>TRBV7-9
ASSYRRGQALQETQY
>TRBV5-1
ASSPRQDTDTQY
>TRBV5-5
ASSSNTQY
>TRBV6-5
ASRSGLAGTNTGELF
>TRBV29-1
SGKDSYEQY
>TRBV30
AWSVDSQANYGYT
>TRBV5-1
ASSLVGGTNYGYT
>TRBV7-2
ASSFVPLDEQF
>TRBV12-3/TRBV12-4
ASKPAGRFEKLF
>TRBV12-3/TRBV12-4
ASSFMVSYNEQF
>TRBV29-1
SVEEWEIGGRIYNEQF
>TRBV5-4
ASSQTGGASYNEQF
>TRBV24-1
ATSDPVFNEQF
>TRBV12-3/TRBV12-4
ASSLRDFIRNTIY
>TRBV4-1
ASSQSGTSGRAEELF
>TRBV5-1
ASSFGLAGEETQY
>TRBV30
AWSPGGNTEAF
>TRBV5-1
ASSSKEQSSGKAF
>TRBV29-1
SVGTTDANTGELF
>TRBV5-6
ASSLGDNQPQH
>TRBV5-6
ASSLEDGAGETQY
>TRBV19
ASKVQGGTEAF
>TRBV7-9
ASSFLAGGNIQY
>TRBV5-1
ASSWDSLAGGREQF
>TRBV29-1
SALSGYGYT
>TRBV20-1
SAPTREGNTGELF
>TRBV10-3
AISEYRGGEQY
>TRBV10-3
ASREDRGTDTQY
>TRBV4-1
ASSQGTGANTDTQY
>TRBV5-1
ASSWSDRIYDGYT
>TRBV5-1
ASSLSGVGQETQY
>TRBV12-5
ASGPRGINTQY
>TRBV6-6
ASSYGAGLGRFGRTEAF